Reported below is one T cell receptor (beta chain). In the authors' workflow: For nucleated cells, counts were estimated from reference gene primer amplification. TCRdb's table, derived via immunoSEQ multiplex PCR, lists solely in-frame clones and lacks some. Clonal size and the V and J genes are those of that table, whereas D and trimming came from the DNA. The table has some 20,000 clones, about 81% seen once. This sample was included in a study of blood T cell repertoires in COVID-19. Overall study context: Italy, Spain and the United States were the sources of the convalescent and acute COVID-19 samples. PBMCs, B-cell-depleted T cells, or T cells were the source of the cDNA or gDNA that made up the material.

Trimming cost V 5 bases and J 7 bases, with 14 bases left between them. The CDR3 consists of 13 residues. Germline V CDR1 and CDR2: MNHEY, SMNVEV (reference sequence). Sample: peripheral blood. The origin of this receptor is a man aged 60-69 years with acute or convalescent COVID-19. This rearrangement joins TRBV27 to TRBJ1-2; no clear D gene. CDR3 in DNA: TGTGCCAGCAGTCCTTCTCGCAGTGGTGGCTACACCTTC. It specifies CASSPSRSGGYTF.